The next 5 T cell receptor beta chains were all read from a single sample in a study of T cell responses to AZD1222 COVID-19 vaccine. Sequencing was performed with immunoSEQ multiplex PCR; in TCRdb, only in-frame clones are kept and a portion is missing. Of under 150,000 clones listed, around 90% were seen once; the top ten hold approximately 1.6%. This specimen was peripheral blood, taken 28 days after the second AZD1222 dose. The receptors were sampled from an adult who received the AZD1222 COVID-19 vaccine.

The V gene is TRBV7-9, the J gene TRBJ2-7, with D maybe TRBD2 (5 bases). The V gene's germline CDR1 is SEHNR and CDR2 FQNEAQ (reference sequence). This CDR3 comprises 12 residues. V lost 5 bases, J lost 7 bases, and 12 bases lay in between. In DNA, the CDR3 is TGTGCCAGCAGCCCAGGTCGGGGTGAGCAGTACTTC. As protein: CASSPGRGEQYF.

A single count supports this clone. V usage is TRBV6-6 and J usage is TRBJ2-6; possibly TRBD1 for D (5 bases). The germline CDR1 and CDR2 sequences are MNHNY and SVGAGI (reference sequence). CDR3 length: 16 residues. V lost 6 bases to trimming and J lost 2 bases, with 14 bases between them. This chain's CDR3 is CASREQGNPGANVLTF. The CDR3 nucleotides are TGTGCCAGCAGGGAGCAGGGTAACCCTGGGGCCAACGTCCTGACTTTC.

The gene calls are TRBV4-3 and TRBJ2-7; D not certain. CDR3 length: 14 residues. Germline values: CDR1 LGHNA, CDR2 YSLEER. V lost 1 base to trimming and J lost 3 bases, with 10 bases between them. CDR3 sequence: CASSQVIDNYEQYF. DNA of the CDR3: TGCGCCAGCAGCCAAGTAATCGACAACTACGAGCAGTACTTC.

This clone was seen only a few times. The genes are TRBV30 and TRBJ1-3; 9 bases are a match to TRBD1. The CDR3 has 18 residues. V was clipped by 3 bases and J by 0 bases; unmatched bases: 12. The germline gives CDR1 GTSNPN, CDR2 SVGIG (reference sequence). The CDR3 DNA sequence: TGTGCCTGGAGGGGGACAGGGCCGGGCCCTGTCTCTGGAAACACCATATATTTT. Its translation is CAWRGTGPGPVSGNTIYF.

The CDR3 DNA is TGTGCCAGCAGCTTACTAGATCTCATGGGGGAGCAGTACTTC. Its translation: CASSLLDLMGEQYF. J is TRBJ2-7 and V is TRBV7-8; D remains unclear. The germline V and J ends were trimmed by 2 bases and 7 bases, with 15 bases remaining between them. Germline V gives CDR1 SGHVS, CDR2 FQNEAQ. The CDR3 has 14 amino acids.